This is a list of T cell receptor beta chains from one sample in a study of T cell responses to AZD1222 COVID-19 vaccine. The repertoire was sequenced with immunoSEQ multiplex PCR; TCRdb's copy has only in-frame clones and lacks some. This table holds about 170,000 clones, roughly 92% found once. The sample here was peripheral blood, taken on day 0 of AZD1222 vaccination. These receptors were obtained from an adult in good health. Each CDR3 is given with its conserved first and last residue. A D gene is named only where the DNA matches it firmly. Rows may omit the clone size; those that give it use once, few, many or a size class.

size	D	length	V	J	CDR3	DNA
NA	TRBD1	17	TRBV2	TRBJ1-5	CASRDDRGGYSNQPQHF	TGTGCCAGCAGGGACGACAGGGGTGGATATAGCAATCAGCCCCAGCATTTT
NA	NA	14	TRBV20-1	TRBJ1-2	CSASLGTVGYGYTF	TGCAGTGCTAGTTTGGGGACGGTTGGCTATGGCTACACCTTC
NA	NA	16	TRBV18	TRBJ1-5	CASSPRTVPSNQPQHF	TGTGCCAGCTCACCGAGGACTGTTCCTAGCAATCAGCCCCAGCATTTT
NA	TRBD1	16	TRBV28	TRBJ1-3	CASSTPTGGSGNTIYF	TGTGCCAGCAGTACCCCGACAGGGGGCTCTGGAAACACCATATATTTT
NA	NA	14	TRBV6-5	TRBJ2-1	CASSLQDPRNEQFF	TGTGCCAGCAGTTTGCAAGACCCCAGGAATGAGCAGTTCTTC
NA	TRBD1	15	TRBV6-4	TRBJ2-1	CASSDRTGGRSEQFF	TGTGCCAGCAGTGACCGGACAGGGGGCCGCAGTGAGCAGTTCTTC
NA	TRBD1	18	TRBV4-3	TRBJ2-2	CASSQESITGEGTGELFF	TGCGCCAGCAGCCAAGAATCAATAACAGGGGAAGGGACCGGGGAGCTGTTTTTT
NA	NA	16	TRBV5-1	TRBJ1-2	CASSLGELINNYGYTF	TGCGCCAGCAGCTTGGGGGAGCTAATAAACAACTATGGCTACACCTTC
few	NA	15	TRBV18	TRBJ1-6	CASSSNSDYNSPLHF	TGTGCCAGCTCATCAAATAGCGACTATAATTCACCCCTCCACTTT
NA	TRBD1	16	TRBV5-1	TRBJ2-6	CASSWTGGSGANVLTF	TGCGCCAGCAGCTGGACAGGGGGCTCTGGGGCCAACGTCCTGACTTTC
NA	TRBD2	13	TRBV27	TRBJ2-4	CASSRLAENIQYF	TGTGCCAGCAGTCGACTAGCCGAAAACATTCAGTACTTC
NA	TRBD1	16	TRBV6-5	TRBJ1-3	CASSYSGQRGGNTIYF	TGTGCCAGCAGTTACTCGGGACAGAGAGGAGGAAACACCATATATTTT
NA	NA	13	TRBV25-1	TRBJ1-1	CASSKGGNTEAFF	TGTGCCAGCAGCAAGGGGGGGAACACTGAAGCTTTCTTT
NA	TRBD1	16	TRBV27	TRBJ1-1	CASSYGTGFMNTEAFF	TGTGCCAGCAGTTACGGGACAGGTTTTATGAACACTGAAGCTTTCTTT
NA	NA	15	TRBV19	TRBJ2-7	CASSMSDSFYYEQYF	TGTGCCAGTAGTATGTCAGACAGTTTCTACTACGAGCAGTACTTC
NA	NA	15	TRBV5-6	TRBJ1-5	CASSLAGQVGQPQHF	TGTGCCAGCAGCTTGGCCGGCCAGGTCGGTCAGCCCCAGCATTTT
NA	NA	13	TRBV6-5	TRBJ1-1	CASSYGRLTEAFF	TGTGCCAGCAGTTACGGCAGGTTGACTGAAGCTTTCTTT
NA	NA	15	TRBV7-3	TRBJ2-2	CASSPPGRSTGELFF	TGTGCCAGCAGCCCACCGGGACGTTCCACCGGGGAGCTGTTTTTT
NA	TRBD2	14	TRBV5-1	TRBJ2-1	CASYAGGLHNEQFF	TGCGCCAGCTATGCGGGAGGGCTTCACAATGAGCAGTTCTTC
NA	TRBD1	13	TRBV30	TRBJ2-3	CAHRQGPTDTQYF	TGTGCCCACAGACAGGGCCCCACAGATACGCAGTATTTT
NA	NA	12	TRBV30	TRBJ2-7	CAWSRYIYEQYF	TGTGCCTGGAGCCGTTATATCTACGAGCAGTACTTC
NA	TRBD1	14	TRBV4-1	TRBJ2-7	CASSQGDREGEQYF	TGCGCCAGCAGCCAAGGGGACAGGGAGGGCGAGCAGTACTTC
NA	NA	14	TRBV6-5	TRBJ1-3	CASSLGIWGNTIYF	TGTGCCAGCAGCCTAGGGATTTGGGGAAACACCATATATTTT
NA	NA	13	TRBV5-4	TRBJ2-2	CASSEQYTGELFF	TGTGCCAGCAGCGAACAGTACACCGGGGAGCTGTTTTTT
NA	NA	14	TRBV5-1	TRBJ1-6	CASSFSSYNSPLHF	TGCGCCAGCAGCTTCAGCTCCTATAATTCACCCCTCCACTTT
NA	NA	12	TRBV20-1	TRBJ1-2	CSASLGSAGYTF	TGCAGTGCGAGTCTGGGGTCGGCGGGCTACACCTTC
NA	NA	17	TRBV7-3	TRBJ2-1	CASSLNARGTGSGEQFF	TGTGCCAGCAGCTTAAATGCGCGTGGTACAGGTTCAGGTGAGCAGTTCTTC
NA	TRBD1	15	TRBV7-9	TRBJ1-1	CASTLTTGGHTEAFF	TGTGCCAGCACTCTAACGACAGGGGGGCACACTGAAGCTTTCTTT
NA	TRBD1	14	TRBV7-9	TRBJ1-2	CASSPSGGHYGYTF	TGTGCCAGCAGCCCCTCAGGGGGCCACTATGGCTACACCTTC
NA	TRBD2	13	TRBV5-5	TRBJ2-1	CASSLGLVHEQFF	TGTGCCAGCAGCCTCGGACTAGTTCATGAGCAGTTCTTC
NA	TRBD2	17	TRBV9	TRBJ2-3	CASLQTSGASSTDTQYF	TGTGCCAGCCTACAGACTAGCGGGGCCTCTAGCACAGATACGCAGTATTTT